Listed below are T cell receptor beta chains from one sample, sequenced in a study of cytomegalovirus exposure and HLA in healthy donors. Data came from immunoSEQ multiplex PCR; TCRdb stores just in-frame clones and leaves some out. The table lists about 150,000 clones, 90% to 95% of them singletons. The specimen was PBMCs. Receptor source: a man in his late teens or twenties in good health and CMV-seronegative. CDR3s include the opening cysteine and the closing phenylalanine or tryptophan. A D gene is named only where the DNA matches it firmly. Clone size, where shown, is once, few, many, or a class for clones that have expanded.

J gene,clone size,V gene,D gene,CDR3 protein,CDR3 DNA
TRBJ1-4,once,TRBV7-6,TRBD1,CASSKGQGGVNEKLFF,TGTGCCAGCAGCAAGGGACAGGGCGGGGTTAATGAAAAACTGTTTTTT
TRBJ2-1,NA,TRBV14,NA,CASSPQNYNEQFF,TGTGCCAGCAGCCCCCAGAACTACAATGAGCAGTTCTTC
TRBJ1-6,NA,TRBV5-1,NA,CASSLRGEKRSNSPLHF,TGCGCCAGCAGCTTGCGGGGGGAGAAGCGGTCCAATTCACCCCTCCACTTT
TRBJ2-3,NA,TRBV7-9,TRBD2,CASSLLAGGSTDTQYF,TGTGCCAGCAGCTTACTAGCGGGAGGAAGCACAGATACGCAGTATTTT
TRBJ2-7,NA,TRBV5-1,TRBD2,CASSLEVSGDYEQYF,TGCGCCAGCAGCTTGGAGGTTAGCGGGGACTACGAGCAGTACTTC
TRBJ1-1,NA,TRBV9,NA,CASSAASEMPRTEAFF,TGTGCCAGCAGCGCTGCCTCCGAGATGCCTAGGACTGAAGCTTTCTTT
TRBJ2-3,once,TRBV5-1,NA,CASSLGVSTDTQYF,TGCGCCAGCAGCCTCGGTGTGAGCACAGATACGCAGTATTTT
TRBJ2-7,NA,TRBV10-3,TRBD2,CAISESGASSGGARERSYEQYF,TGTGCCATCAGTGAGTCCGGGGCTTCCAGCGGGGGGGCTAGGGAGCGATCCTACGAGCAGTACTTC
TRBJ2-3,NA,TRBV29-1,NA,CSVCPGEDTQYF,TGCAGCGTCTGCCCAGGGGAAGATACGCAGTATTTT
TRBJ2-2,NA,TRBV2,TRBD1,CASRVWDRAEQANTGELFF,TGTGCCAGCAGGGTTTGGGACAGGGCCGAACAAGCGAACACCGGGGAGCTGTTTTTT
TRBJ1-3,NA,TRBV25-1,NA,CASSEWGGSGSGNTIYF,TGTGCCAGCAGTGAATGGGGGGGTTCTGGGTCTGGAAACACCATATATTTT
TRBJ1-5,NA,TRBV19,NA,CASSTSGAISGRGEGDQPQHF,TGTGCCAGTAGTACAAGTGGGGCCATAAGTGGTCGCGGGGAAGGGGATCAGCCCCAGCATTTT
TRBJ2-3,NA,TRBV11-2,NA,CASSYFGRVTDTQYF,TGTGCCAGCAGCTATTTCGGGAGAGTCACAGATACGCAGTATTTT
TRBJ2-1,NA,TRBV14,NA,CASSPLAGTLSYNEQFF,TGTGCCAGCAGCCCACTGGCCGGGACACTCTCCTACAATGAGCAGTTCTTC
TRBJ2-2,NA,TRBV6-4,NA,CASSPTSGTGELFF,TGTGCCAGCAGCCCGACTAGTGGAACCGGGGAGCTGTTTTTT
TRBJ2-1,NA,TRBV19,NA,CATTPRDLIYNEQFF,TGTGCCACTACCCCACGGGACTTAATCTACAATGAGCAGTTCTTC
TRBJ2-2,once,TRBV19,TRBD2,CASKRTSGTTGELFF,TGTGCCAGTAAGAGGACTAGCGGGACAACCGGGGAGCTGTTTTTT
TRBJ2-7,NA,TRBV14,TRBD2,CASSHPLAGGTYEQYF,TGTGCCAGCAGCCACCCACTGGCGGGGGGAACCTACGAGCAGTACTTC
TRBJ1-2,NA,TRBV30,NA,CAWEDYYYGYTF,TGTGCCTGGGAGGATTACTACTATGGCTACACCTTC
TRBJ2-2,once,TRBV27,NA,CASSFGGYTGELFF,TGTGCCAGCAGTTTTGGAGGCTACACCGGGGAGCTGTTTTTT
TRBJ2-3,NA,TRBV5-1,TRBD2,CASSLVGLAGGRSTDTQYF,TGCGCCAGCAGCTTGGTGGGACTAGCGGGGGGCCGCAGCACAGATACGCAGTATTTT
TRBJ2-3,NA,TRBV5-1,NA,CASSSPRSGGRSTDTQYF,TGCGCCAGCAGCTCCCCTCGGTCGGGGGGCCGAAGCACAGATACGCAGTATTTT
TRBJ1-1,once,TRBV7-2,TRBD1,CASSSWTGKITEAFF,TGTGCCAGCAGCTCGTGGACAGGGAAGATCACTGAAGCTTTCTTT
TRBJ2-7,NA,TRBV5-1,NA,CASSLVPGQSYEQYF,TGCGCCAGCAGCTTGGTCCCGGGACAATCCTACGAGCAGTACTTC
TRBJ1-1,NA,TRBV7-2,NA,CASSLEFSGTEAFF,TGTGCCAGCAGCTTAGAGTTTTCAGGCACTGAAGCTTTCTTT
TRBJ2-5,few,TRBV9,TRBD2,CASSVGPAGGRQETQYF,TGTGCCAGCAGCGTAGGGCCAGCGGGAGGTCGTCAAGAGACCCAGTACTTC
TRBJ1-4,NA,TRBV9,NA,CASSARFGKKLFF,TGTGCCAGCAGCGCGAGATTTGGTAAAAAACTGTTTTTT
TRBJ1-4,NA,TRBV25-1,NA,CASRSWGRANEKLFF,TGTGCCAGCAGGTCGTGGGGCAGGGCCAATGAAAAACTGTTTTTT
TRBJ2-1,once,TRBV5-8,TRBD1,CASSVGTGVHNEQFF,TGTGCCAGCAGCGTCGGGACAGGGGTTCACAATGAGCAGTTCTTC
TRBJ1-2,NA,TRBV18,NA,CASSPSGVTNYGYTF,TGTGCCAGCTCACCGAGCGGGGTTACCAACTATGGCTACACCTTC
TRBJ1-1,NA,TRBV18,NA,CASSPPYRENTEAFF,TGTGCCAGCTCACCCCCCTACCGGGAGAACACTGAAGCTTTCTTT
TRBJ2-7,NA,TRBV9,NA,CASSGGSDYEQYF,TGTGCCAGCAGCGGGGGTAGCGACTACGAGCAGTACTTC
TRBJ2-5,NA,TRBV5-8,TRBD2,CASSSVRTSGFGETQYF,TGTGCCAGCAGCTCGGTACGGACTAGCGGGTTTGGAGAGACCCAGTACTTC
TRBJ2-2,once,TRBV6-4,NA,CASSQDREAGELFF,TGTGCCAGCAGTCAAGACAGGGAGGCCGGGGAGCTGTTTTTT
TRBJ2-5,NA,TRBV5-4,TRBD2,CASSFGGVRETQYF,TGTGCCAGCAGCTTCGGGGGGGTCAGAGAGACCCAGTACTTC
TRBJ2-3,NA,TRBV2,NA,CASCRDTDTQYF,TGTGCCAGCTGCAGGGACACAGATACGCAGTATTTT
TRBJ2-3,NA,TRBV29-1,NA,CSVNSSPTDTQYF,TGCAGCGTTAATAGCAGCCCCACAGATACGCAGTATTTT
TRBJ2-7,once,TRBV11-2,NA,CASRTPGRGTNEQYF,TGTGCCAGCCGAACACCCGGCCGGGGAACTAACGAGCAGTACTTC
TRBJ2-1,NA,TRBV29-1,NA,CSSRVNEQFF,TGCAGCAGCAGGGTCAATGAGCAGTTCTTC
TRBJ2-7,NA,TRBV15,NA,CATSRDPQYEQYF,TGTGCCACCAGCAGAGATCCCCAGTACGAGCAGTACTTC
TRBJ2-1,NA,TRBV6-4,TRBD2,CASRRGTSGGEQFF,TGTGCCAGCAGGAGGGGGACTAGCGGGGGTGAGCAGTTCTTC
TRBJ1-4,NA,TRBV27,NA,CASRRRQAANEKLFF,TGTGCCAGCAGAAGGAGACAGGCGGCAAATGAAAAACTGTTTTTT
TRBJ2-3,NA,TRBV11-2,NA,CASSLDSRGDTQYF,TGTGCCAGCAGCTTGGATAGTCGGGGTGATACGCAGTATTTT
TRBJ1-1,NA,TRBV19,TRBD1,CASSHRGIRSEAFF,TGTGCCAGTAGCCACAGGGGAATCAGGAGTGAAGCTTTCTTT
TRBJ1-6,NA,TRBV6-5,TRBD1,CASSYTSRTGDSPLHF,TGTGCCAGCAGTTACACGTCGAGGACAGGCGATTCACCCCTCCACTTT
TRBJ2-1,NA,TRBV5-4,NA,CASSFQLISNEQFF,TGTGCCAGCAGCTTTCAACTAATTAGCAATGAGCAGTTCTTC
TRBJ1-2,NA,TRBV6-1,TRBD1,CASNRGGQGFGYTF,TGTGCCAGCAACCGAGGGGGACAGGGTTTTGGCTACACCTTC
TRBJ2-2,medium-sized,TRBV10-3,NA,CAISESFTGELFF,TGTGCCATCAGTGAGTCCTTTACCGGGGAGCTGTTTTTT
TRBJ2-7,NA,TRBV5-1,NA,CASSFLRTYEQYF,TGCGCCAGCAGCTTCCTCAGGACCTACGAGCAGTACTTC
TRBJ2-2,NA,TRBV5-4,NA,CASSLAGIAGELFF,TGTGCCAGCAGCTTGGCAGGGATAGCCGGGGAGCTGTTTTTT
TRBJ2-1,NA,TRBV10-1,TRBD2,CASSEGGSGSEQFF,TGCGCCAGCAGTGAGGGGGGTAGCGGGAGCGAGCAGTTCTTC
TRBJ2-4,NA,TRBV30,TRBD2,CAWSVYTSGSWDEGENIQYF,TGTGCCTGGAGTGTATATACTAGCGGGTCATGGGACGAGGGGGAAAACATTCAGTACTTC
TRBJ2-3,NA,TRBV9,TRBD2,CASSVDAAGGPADTQYF,TGTGCCAGCAGCGTAGATGCTGCGGGGGGGCCCGCAGATACGCAGTATTTT
TRBJ1-2,NA,TRBV4-1,TRBD1,CASSQDGTGGPLFYGYTF,TGCGCCAGCAGCCAGGATGGGACAGGGGGCCCCCTCTTCTATGGCTACACCTTC
TRBJ2-5,once,TRBV20-1,NA,CTMEHSETQYF,TGCACGATGGAGCACTCAGAGACCCAGTACTTC